This T cell receptor (beta chain) was identified in a study of blood T cell repertoires in COVID-19. Study background: COVID-19 samples from acute and convalescent phases originated in the United States, Italy and Spain. T cells, B-cell-depleted T cells, or PBMCs supplied cDNA or gDNA.

This clone was recorded only once. Authors' analysis steps: Amplification of reference gene primers provided the estimated nucleated cell counts. Clones were read by immunoSEQ multiplex PCR, and TCRdb kept only the in-frame ones, dropping some. The V and J calls and the clone size are those of that table, but D and trimming were determined from the DNA. This sample has about 190,000 clones; around 85% occur once, and the top ten carry around 11%. The sequenced sample consisted of peripheral blood. The TCR was taken from a woman aged 45-65 years with acute or convalescent COVID-19.

Written as DNA, the CDR3 is TGTGCCAGCAGCACGGGGGGCGCAGATACGCAGTATTTT. It specifies CASSTGGADTQYF. The chain couples TRBV2 to TRBJ2-3; D might be TRBD2 (7 bases). The germline gives CDR1 SNHLY, CDR2 FYNNEI. The CDR3 has 13 amino acids. The V gene lost 6 bases and the J gene lost 4 bases, with 11 bases spanning the gap.